This TCR beta chain was obtained from a study of blood T cell repertoires in COVID-19. Using immunoSEQ multiplex PCR, the repertoire was profiled, and TCRdb retains in-frame clones only, with some absent. The data hold tens of thousands of clones, with 75% to 85% observed a single time. The length of the CDR3 is 17 residues. CDR1 and CDR2 (germline): SEHNR, FQNEAQ (reference sequence). The V and J ends lost 3 bases and 3 bases, in that order; junction bases with no gene match: 10. The TCR originated in a woman in her seventies with acute or convalescent COVID-19. The chain combines TRBV7-9 with TRBJ2-1; TRBD2 aligns across 8 bases. Sample: peripheral blood. The CDR3 here is CASSFRTSGGDYNEQFF. As DNA, the CDR3 is TGTGCCAGCAGCTTCCGAACGAGCGGGGGAGACTACAATGAGCAGTTCTTC.